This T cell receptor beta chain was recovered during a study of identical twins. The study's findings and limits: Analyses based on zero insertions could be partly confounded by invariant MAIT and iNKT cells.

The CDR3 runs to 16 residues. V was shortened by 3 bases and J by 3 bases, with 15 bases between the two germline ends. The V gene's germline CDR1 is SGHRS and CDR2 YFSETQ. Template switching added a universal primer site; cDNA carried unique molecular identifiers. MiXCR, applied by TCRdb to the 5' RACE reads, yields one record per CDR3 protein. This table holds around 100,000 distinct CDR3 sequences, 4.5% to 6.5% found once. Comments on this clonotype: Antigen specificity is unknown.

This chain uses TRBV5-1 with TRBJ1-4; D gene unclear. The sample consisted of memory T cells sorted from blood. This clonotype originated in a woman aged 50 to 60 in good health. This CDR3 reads CASSSTSPSANEKLFF. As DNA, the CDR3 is TGCGCCAGCAGCTCCACCTCCCCGTCGGCTAATGAAAAACTGTTTTTT.